Below are 25 T cell receptor beta chains sequenced from a single sample in a study of T cells in Graves' hyperthyroidism and ophthalmopathy. RNA transcripts yielded amplified TCR beta CDR3 regions. Using the HTBI primer set, a first-round RT-PCR was run on the TCR CDR3. One entry per CDR3 protein results from TCRdb running MiXCR on the multiplex PCR reads. The data show approximately 500,000 distinct CDR3 sequences, more than 45% seen once. Sequenced material: peripheral blood or thyroid tissue (not recorded which). The receptor set was obtained from a woman between 18 and 29 years old with Graves' hyperthyroidism.

The sample holds one count of this clonotype. The chain carries TRBV25-1 and TRBJ1-2; D is unresolved. Trimming took off 10 bases at V and 7 bases at J, with 13 bases between the two ends. Germline CDR1 MGHDK, CDR2 SYGVNS. The CDR3 consists of 11 residues. CDR3 bases: TGTGCCACCCGACACTTTTTTGGCTACACCTTC. Its protein is CATRHFFGYTF.

J is TRBJ2-7 and V is TRBV20-1; D uncertain. V was clipped by 6 bases and J by 7 bases, with 13 bases between them. The CDR3 is 11 residues long. Germline CDR1 reads DFQATT; CDR2 reads SNEGSKA (reference sequence). In DNA, the CDR3 is TGCAGTGCGGTAGGGTGGGATGAGCAGTACTTC. Protein product: CSAVGWDEQYF.

The table lists this clonotype with a few counts. The rearrangement uses TRBV7-3 and TRBJ2-1, with D perhaps given as TRBD1 or TRBD2 (5 bases each). V dropped 1 base and J dropped 4 bases, with 11 bases sitting between them. CDR1 and CDR2 (germline): SGHTA, FQGTGA. The CDR3 spans 15 residues. The CDR3 spells CASSLNGATYNEQFF. The DNA for the CDR3 is TGTGCCAGCAGCTTAAACGGGGCGACGTACAATGAGCAGTTCTTC. Filled out from reference TRBV7-3 and TRBJ2-1, the complete variable domain reads GAGVSQTPSNKVTEKGKYVELRCDPISGHTALYWYRQSLGQGPEFLIYFQGTGAADDSGLPNDRFFAVRPEGSVSTLKIQRTERGDSAVYLCASSLNGATYNEQFFGPGTRLTVL.

This clonotype was picked up many times. This chain connects TRBV5-4 to TRBJ2-5; D gene ambiguous. The CDR3 length is 13 residues. Germline assignment: CDR1 SGHNT and CDR2 YYREEE (reference sequence). V dropped 4 bases and J dropped 1 base, with 8 bases sitting between them. Written as DNA, the CDR3 is TGTGCCAGCAGCCACCGGACCCAAGAGACCCAGTACTTC. Its translation: CASSHRTQETQYF.

As to this clonotype: The CDR3 does not end in the conserved phenylalanine or tryptophan, so this is likely a read error. Because the CDR3's place on the DNA is in doubt, the DNA is left out and the CDR3 is given as listed by TCRdb. The chain's CDR3 is CASSPPVGQGRTSY. The rearrangement uses TRBV6-1 and TRBJ1-4; the table's TRBD1 call for D was not verified on the DNA. Ends included, the CDR3 has 14 residues. Germline lookup yields CDR1 MNHNS and CDR2 SASEGT.

The sample holds many counts of this clonotype. This chain connects TRBV6-5 to TRBJ2-7; D uncertain. This CDR3 contains 13 residues. Trimming took off 7 bases at V and 6 bases at J, with 16 bases between the two ends. Per germline, CDR1 MNHEY and CDR2 SVGAGI. CDR3 coding DNA: TGTGCCAGCACCTATTCTCGGCAATCCGAGCAGTACTTC. It codes for CASTYSRQSEQYF.

This clonotype has ten or more counts. The CDR3: CASSPLPGNYEQYF. For the CDR3, the DNA is TGTGCCAGCAGCCCCCTGCCAGGGAACTACGAGCAGTACTTC. The chain has TRBV7-8 and TRBJ2-7, with D possibly TRBD1 on 5 matching bases. Germline V gene data show CDR1 as SGHVS and CDR2 as FQNEAQ. The CDR3 runs to 14 residues. The V and J ends lost 5 bases and 3 bases respectively, with 14 bases between them.

This clonotype was recorded once. The chain couples TRBV7-2 to TRBJ2-7, with 10 nucleotides matching TRBD2. Germline assignment: CDR1 SGHTA and CDR2 FQGNSA. The V and J ends lost 6 bases and 9 bases, in that order; junction bases with no gene match: 5. CDR3 length equals 12 residues. CDR3 loop: CASSGTSEMQYF. The CDR3 bases are TGTGCCAGCAGTGGGACTAGCGAGATGCAGTACTTC.

Remarks on this clonotype: This sequence may be a read error, since a much larger clone differs from it by one base. The chain has TRBV7-4 and TRBJ2-5; the match to TRBD2 covers 8 bases. CDR1 and CDR2 from the germline V gene are SGHVT and SQSDAQ. This CDR3 has 15 residues. In nucleotides, the CDR3 is TGCGCCAGCAGCCAAACGGGACTAGGAGGGGAGGCCCAGTACTTC. Translating gives CASSQTGLGGEAQYF.

The rearrangement uses TRBV2 and TRBJ1-2; D not certain. CDR1 SNHLY and CDR2 FYNNEI come from the germline V gene. With 6 bases removed from V and 7 bases from J, the gap between germline ends came to 18 bases. The CDR3 runs to 14 residues. The CDR3 bases are TGTGCCAGCAGGCCGACGGGAGAGCTACGTGGCTACACCTTC. Encoded protein: CASRPTGELRGYTF.

The CDR3 loop reads CASSERGRVDYEQYF. The CDR3, as DNA: TGTGCCAGCAGTGAAAGAGGAAGGGTTGACTACGAGCAGTACTTC. The V and J genes are TRBV2 and TRBJ2-7; the D is unclear. Deletions cut 2 bases from V and 3 bases from J, with 14 bases between. Germline V CDR1 and CDR2: SNHLY, FYNNEI. The CDR3 totals 15 residues.

At least ten counts were recorded for this clonotype. Mismatch with germline at one junction end may stem from a read error. V gene TRBV20-1 combines with J gene TRBJ1-5; tentatively, D is TRBD1 (6 bases). Germline CDR1 is DFQATT and CDR2 is SNEGSKA (reference sequence). This CDR3 is 16 amino acids long. The CDR3, as DNA: TGCAGTGCGAGAGGACAGTCCTTATGGCGGGATCAGCCCCAGCATTTT. Protein: CSARGQSLWRDQPQHF.

The V and J genes are TRBV12-3 or TRBV12-4 and TRBJ2-2, with D possibly TRBD2 on 6 matching bases. V was shortened by 5 bases and J by 4 bases, with 14 bases between the two germline ends. This CDR3 comprises 15 residues. CDR3 in amino acids: CASSLRTTFTGELFF. The CDR3 DNA reads TGTGCCAGCAGTCTTAGGACTACCTTCACCGGGGAGCTGTTTTTT.

This chain connects TRBV29-1 to TRBJ2-7, with 10 bases lining up with TRBD2. This CDR3 spans 13 amino acids. Trimming removed 8 bases from V and 1 base from J; junction bases left unmatched: 5. The germline CDR1 and CDR2 sequences are SQVTM and ANQGSEA. The CDR3 bases are TGCAGCTATGGGACTAGCGTTTCCTACGAGCAGTACTTC. Translating it yields CSYGTSVSYEQYF.

Concerning this clonotype: A read error may produce the germline difference seen at one junction end. The chain joins TRBV10-3 to TRBJ2-1; 10 nucleotides line up with TRBD2. Germline V gene data show CDR1 as ENHRY and CDR2 as SYGVKD. This CDR3 has 14 residues. The CDR3 DNA reads as TGTGCCAGCAGTGTGAGCGGGAGGGAGGGTGAGCAGTTCTTC. It codes for CASSVSGREGEQFF.

This clonotype has more than one count but fewer than ten. The gene calls are TRBV7-3 and TRBJ2-6; the D is unclear. V lost 5 bases, J lost 0 bases, and 11 bases lay in between. Germline V gene lookup returns CDR1 SGHTA and CDR2 FQGTGA. This CDR3 is 16 amino acids long. The CDR3 loop is CASSPRSHSGANVLTF. In DNA form, the CDR3 reads TGTGCCAGCAGCCCACGGAGCCACTCTGGGGCCAACGTCCTGACTTTC.

This clonotype was observed at least ten times. The V call is TRBV4-3, the J call TRBJ2-7; 8 nucleotides match TRBD2. This CDR3 has 17 amino acids. J lost 0 bases, V lost 4 bases, and 11 bases had no gene match. CDR1 and CDR2 (germline): LGHNA, YSLEER. CDR3 nucleotide sequence: TGCGCCAGCAGCCCAACCCATAGCGGGAAGGCCTCCTACGAGCAGTACTTC. This translates into CASSPTHSGKASYEQYF.

There are a few counts of this clonotype. The chain combines TRBV6-7 with TRBJ2-5; 7 nucleotides line up with TRBD2. TRBV6-7 is flagged as an ORF with uncertain function. V was clipped by 6 bases and J by 2 bases; unmatched bases: 21. This CDR3 comprises 19 residues. CDR3 sequence: CASSWWNPVTAGKQETQYF. CDR3 in DNA: TGTGCCAGCAGCTGGTGGAACCCCGTGACAGCGGGAAAACAAGAGACCCAGTACTTC.

The CDR3 loop is CASKTSGPYEQYF. The CDR3 nucleotides are TGTGCCAGCAAGACTAGCGGTCCCTACGAGCAGTACTTC. V usage is TRBV6-1 and J usage is TRBJ2-7; 9 positions match TRBD2. J gave up 2 bases and V 7 bases, and 3 bases lay outside the gene matches. CDR3 size: 13 residues. Per germline, CDR1 MNHNS and CDR2 SASEGT.

The V and J genes are TRBV7-8 and TRBJ2-7; 10 positions match TRBD1. Germline loops: CDR1 SGHVS, CDR2 FQNEAQ. V was pared by 5 bases and J by 5 bases, with 6 bases of the junction left unmatched. CDR3 length: 14 residues. CDR3 protein: CASSTQTGGNEQYF. CDR3 DNA sequence: TGTGCCAGCAGCACCCAGACAGGGGGCAACGAGCAGTACTTC.

This clonotype was seen ten or more times. The chain has TRBV7-9 and TRBJ2-1; D unresolved. V shed 4 bases and J shed 10 bases, with 17 bases lying between them. Per germline, CDR1 SEHNR and CDR2 FQNEAQ (reference sequence). The CDR3 extends over 14 amino acids. The CDR3 region is CASSSRDTWLEQFF. DNA of the CDR3: TGTGCCAGCAGCTCTCGCGACACCTGGTTAGAGCAGTTCTTC.

This clonotype was seen at least ten times. The chain links TRBV20-1 to TRBJ1-6; D gene uncertain. The ends were cut back, 5 bases at V and 7 bases at J, with 12 bases in the middle. Germline V gene data show CDR1 as DFQATT and CDR2 as SNEGSKA (reference sequence). The CDR3 length is 13 residues. The CDR3 coding sequence is TGCAGTGCTCACAAGTCCATGAATTCACCCCTCCACTTT. Protein product: CSAHKSMNSPLHF.

In its sample, this clonotype was seen once. Here the CDR3 reads CASSIGTSGNTDTQYF. As DNA, the CDR3 is TGTGCCAGCAGCATAGGGACTAGCGGAAACACAGATACGCAGTATTTT. This sequence joins TRBV5-4 and TRBJ2-3, with 11 bases identical to TRBD2. V was pared by 4 bases and J by 2 bases, with 6 bases of the junction left unmatched. This CDR3 has 16 residues. CDR1 is SGHNT, CDR2 YYREEE, per germline (reference sequence).

The table lists this clonotype with many counts. This CDR3 is CASSLSQGNTIYF. The CDR3 DNA sequence: TGTGCCAGCAGCTTGTCCCAGGGAAACACCATATATTTT. V gene TRBV5-5 combines with J gene TRBJ1-3; D not certain. Trimming stripped 1 base from V and 4 bases from J, with 6 bases between. Germline V CDR1 and CDR2: SGHKS, YYEKEE (reference sequence). This CDR3 comprises 13 residues.

The sample holds many counts of this clonotype. The chain recombines TRBV10-2 with TRBJ1-1, with 7 bases identical to TRBD1. Germline-derived CDR1 and CDR2 are WSHSY and SAAADI. The J segment lost 5 bases and the V segment lost 6 bases, leaving 6 bases of the junction unmatched. CDR3 length: 13 amino acids. CDR3 amino acids: CASSSGGDTEAFF. For the CDR3, the DNA is TGCGCCAGCAGCTCAGGGGGGGATACTGAAGCTTTCTTT.